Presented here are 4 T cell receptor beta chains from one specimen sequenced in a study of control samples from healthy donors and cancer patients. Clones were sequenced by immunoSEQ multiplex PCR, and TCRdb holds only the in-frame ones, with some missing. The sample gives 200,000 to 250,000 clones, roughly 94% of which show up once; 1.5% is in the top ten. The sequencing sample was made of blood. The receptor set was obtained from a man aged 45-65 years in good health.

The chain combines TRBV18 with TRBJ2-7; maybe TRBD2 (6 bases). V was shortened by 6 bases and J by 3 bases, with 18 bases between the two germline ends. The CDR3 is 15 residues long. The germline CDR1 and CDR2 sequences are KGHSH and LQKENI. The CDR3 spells CASSPTQGLHYEQYF. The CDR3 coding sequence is TGTGCCAGCTCGCCTACCCAGGGACTTCACTACGAGCAGTACTTC.

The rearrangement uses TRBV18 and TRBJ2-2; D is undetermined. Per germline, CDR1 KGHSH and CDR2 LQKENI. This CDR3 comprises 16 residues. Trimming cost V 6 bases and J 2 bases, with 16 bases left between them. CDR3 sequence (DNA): TGTGCCAGCTCCCAACTCCGCTCAACTAACACCGGGGAGCTGTTTTTT. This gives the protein CASSQLRSTNTGELFF.

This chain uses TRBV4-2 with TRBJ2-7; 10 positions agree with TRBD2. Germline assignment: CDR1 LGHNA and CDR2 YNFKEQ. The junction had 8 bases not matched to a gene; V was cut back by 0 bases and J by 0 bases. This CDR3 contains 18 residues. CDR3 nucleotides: TGTGCCAGCAGCCAAGAATCATGGACTAGCGGAAGCTCCTACGAGCAGTACTTC. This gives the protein CASSQESWTSGSSYEQYF.

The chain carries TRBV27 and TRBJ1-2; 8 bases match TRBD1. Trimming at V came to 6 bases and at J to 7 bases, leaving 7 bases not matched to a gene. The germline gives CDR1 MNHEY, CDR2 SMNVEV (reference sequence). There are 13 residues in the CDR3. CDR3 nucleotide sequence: TGTGCCAGCAGAATAGGGACAGGCGGTGGCTACACCTTC. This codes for CASRIGTGGGYTF.